A selection of T cell receptor beta chains follows, all from one sample in a study of OX40 agonist ivuxolimab in advanced cancers. Clones were read by immunoSEQ multiplex PCR, and TCRdb kept only the in-frame ones, dropping some. The repertoire holds approximately 20,000 clones, with around 82% as singletons. The sample was CD4+ or CD8+ T cells sorted from blood, taken in a trial of the OX40 agonist ivuxolimab. These receptors were collected from an adult with an advanced solid tumor such as melanoma, head and neck, liver or kidney cancer. Both conserved end residues are part of each CDR3. The D gene is left open where the match is weak. Not every row has a clone size; where given, it reads once, few, many or a size class.

CDR3nt: TGCAGCGTCGGGACAATATATGGCTACACCTTC
CDR3aa: CSVGTIYGYTF
j_gene: TRBJ1-2
v_gene: TRBV29-1
d_gene: NA
abundance: NA

CDR3nt: TGCGCCAGCAGCTTAACCCACGAGCAGTACTTC
CDR3aa: CASSLTHEQYF
j_gene: TRBJ2-7
v_gene: TRBV11-2
d_gene: NA
abundance: NA

CDR3nt: TGTGCCAGTAGCCTCAGGGGGCAGAGTAATGAGCAGTTCTTC
CDR3aa: CASSLRGQSNEQFF
j_gene: TRBJ2-1
v_gene: TRBV19
d_gene: TRBD1
abundance: NA

CDR3nt: TGTGCCAGCTCACCACGGTACGGGGGTATCGAGACCCAGTACTTC
CDR3aa: CASSPRYGGIETQYF
j_gene: TRBJ2-5
v_gene: TRBV18
d_gene: NA
abundance: NA

CDR3nt: TGTGCCAGCAAGGGGAACACTGAAGCTTTCTTT
CDR3aa: CASKGNTEAFF
j_gene: TRBJ1-1
v_gene: TRBV2
d_gene: NA
abundance: NA

CDR3nt: TGTGCCAGTAGTATAGGAGGGACAGTTGAAGCTTTCTTT
CDR3aa: CASSIGGTVEAFF
j_gene: TRBJ1-1
v_gene: TRBV19
d_gene: TRBD1
abundance: NA

CDR3nt: TGTGCCAGTAGACGGGCAGGCTGGGGACACAATGAGCAGTTCTTC
CDR3aa: CASRRAGWGHNEQFF
j_gene: TRBJ2-1
v_gene: TRBV19
d_gene: NA
abundance: NA

CDR3nt: TGTGCCAGCAGCCAAGAAACAGGGGAGAACACTGAAGCTTTCTTT
CDR3aa: CASSQETGENTEAFF
j_gene: TRBJ1-1
v_gene: TRBV14
d_gene: TRBD1
abundance: NA

CDR3nt: TGTGCCAGCAGTTACGGGAGTATGACAGATACGCAGTATTTT
CDR3aa: CASSYGSMTDTQYF
j_gene: TRBJ2-3
v_gene: TRBV6-5
d_gene: NA
abundance: NA

CDR3nt: TGTGCCAGCAGCCAAACACAATATGGCTACACCTTC
CDR3aa: CASSQTQYGYTF
j_gene: TRBJ1-2
v_gene: TRBV16
d_gene: NA
abundance: NA

CDR3nt: TGTGCCAGCAGCCTAGGGACTAGCGGCACAGATACGCAGTATTTT
CDR3aa: CASSLGTSGTDTQYF
j_gene: TRBJ2-3
v_gene: TRBV6-5
d_gene: TRBD2
abundance: NA

CDR3nt: TGTGCCAGCAATAAGGCGGGAGATAACACCGGGGAGCTGTTTTTT
CDR3aa: CASNKAGDNTGELFF
j_gene: TRBJ2-2
v_gene: TRBV27
d_gene: TRBD2
abundance: NA

CDR3nt: TGTGCCAGCGGAGTACGGACTAGCGGGTTCACCTACGAGCAGTACTTC
CDR3aa: CASGVRTSGFTYEQYF
j_gene: TRBJ2-7
v_gene: TRBV7-9
d_gene: TRBD2
abundance: NA

CDR3nt: TGTGCCAGCAGCTTAGTAGGAGGGGATCAGCCCCAGCATTTT
CDR3aa: CASSLVGGDQPQHF
j_gene: TRBJ1-5
v_gene: TRBV7-8
d_gene: NA
abundance: NA

CDR3nt: TGTGCCAGCAGCTTAGTAGGACTAGCGGGGGTGCCCACCTACAATGAGCAGTTCTTC
CDR3aa: CASSLVGLAGVPTYNEQFF
j_gene: TRBJ2-1
v_gene: TRBV7-9
d_gene: TRBD2
abundance: once

CDR3nt: TGTGCCAGCAGTCTGGACCGAGGCTCTGGCTACACCTTC
CDR3aa: CASSLDRGSGYTF
j_gene: TRBJ1-2
v_gene: TRBV27
d_gene: NA
abundance: NA

CDR3nt: TGTGCCAGCAGCTTAGGGACCCTGACTAGCGCCTTCACAGATACGCAGTATTTT
CDR3aa: CASSLGTLTSAFTDTQYF
j_gene: TRBJ2-3
v_gene: TRBV7-2
d_gene: TRBD2
abundance: NA

CDR3nt: TGTGCCAGCAGTGACTCCCCCGTGGCGGGGAGGGCCCAGTTCTTC
CDR3aa: CASSDSPVAGRAQFF
j_gene: TRBJ2-1
v_gene: TRBV2
d_gene: TRBD2
abundance: NA

CDR3nt: TGTGCCAGCAGCTTGGAGGCAGGAGCGACCCAGTACTTC
CDR3aa: CASSLEAGATQYF
j_gene: TRBJ2-5
v_gene: TRBV5-4
d_gene: NA
abundance: NA

CDR3nt: TGTGCCAGCAGGTTGACAGGAACTAGCACAGATACGCAGTATTTT
CDR3aa: CASRLTGTSTDTQYF
j_gene: TRBJ2-3
v_gene: TRBV5-5
d_gene: NA
abundance: few

CDR3nt: TGTGCCAGCAGCTTAGACGGCGGGAGACCCTACAATGAGCAGTTCTTC
CDR3aa: CASSLDGGRPYNEQFF
j_gene: TRBJ2-1
v_gene: TRBV11-3
d_gene: TRBD2
abundance: NA

CDR3nt: TGTGCCATCAGTGGAGGGCCCTACGAGCAGTACTTC
CDR3aa: CAISGGPYEQYF
j_gene: TRBJ2-7
v_gene: TRBV10-3
d_gene: NA
abundance: NA

CDR3nt: TGCAGCGTTGAAGGCCTAGCGGGAGAGTTAGAGCAGTTCTTC
CDR3aa: CSVEGLAGELEQFF
j_gene: TRBJ2-1
v_gene: TRBV29-1
d_gene: TRBD2
abundance: NA

CDR3nt: TGTGCCAGCAGCGACCCCGGGGCGGCAGAAAACTACGAGCAGTACTTC
CDR3aa: CASSDPGAAENYEQYF
j_gene: TRBJ2-7
v_gene: TRBV7-9
d_gene: NA
abundance: NA

CDR3nt: TGTGCCAGCAGCGTTAGTAGCGGCCTTTACAATGAGCAGTTCTTC
CDR3aa: CASSVSSGLYNEQFF
j_gene: TRBJ2-1
v_gene: TRBV9
d_gene: NA
abundance: NA

CDR3nt: TGTGCCAGCAGTTACTCAGGAGGTTTTCAAGAGACCCAGTACTTC
CDR3aa: CASSYSGGFQETQYF
j_gene: TRBJ2-5
v_gene: TRBV6-6
d_gene: NA
abundance: once

CDR3nt: TGTGCCAGTAGGATTAGCGGGAGGGCTGGGGAGCTGTTTTTT
CDR3aa: CASRISGRAGELFF
j_gene: TRBJ2-2
v_gene: TRBV19
d_gene: TRBD2
abundance: NA

CDR3nt: TGCGCCAGCAGCACGGGAGACACCGGGGAGCTGTTTTTT
CDR3aa: CASSTGDTGELFF
j_gene: TRBJ2-2
v_gene: TRBV10-1
d_gene: NA
abundance: NA

CDR3nt: TGTGCCAGCAGCTTAACACAGTCAAGAAACTATGGCGGCTACACCTTC
CDR3aa: CASSLTQSRNYGGYTF
j_gene: TRBJ1-2
v_gene: TRBV5-6
d_gene: NA
abundance: once

CDR3nt: TGCGCCAGCAGCGCAGTGGGTCCCACCGGGGAGCTGTTTTTT
CDR3aa: CASSAVGPTGELFF
j_gene: TRBJ2-2
v_gene: TRBV10-2
d_gene: NA
abundance: NA

CDR3nt: TGCGCCAGCAGCCAAGATAGAGGACTTGGGTACGAGCAGTACTTC
CDR3aa: CASSQDRGLGYEQYF
j_gene: TRBJ2-7
v_gene: TRBV4-3
d_gene: NA
abundance: once

CDR3nt: TGTGCCAGCGGCCTAGCGGAGTACACCGGGGAGCTGTTTTTT
CDR3aa: CASGLAEYTGELFF
j_gene: TRBJ2-2
v_gene: TRBV6-5
d_gene: TRBD2
abundance: once

CDR3nt: TGCGCCAGCAGCCAAGGGGCTAGCGGGAAGTACGAGCAGTACTTC
CDR3aa: CASSQGASGKYEQYF
j_gene: TRBJ2-7
v_gene: TRBV4-3
d_gene: TRBD2
abundance: NA

CDR3nt: TGTGCCAGCAGCCCCGTCGTAAAAGCTTTCTTT
CDR3aa: CASSPVVKAFF
j_gene: TRBJ1-1
v_gene: TRBV9
d_gene: NA
abundance: NA

CDR3nt: TGTGCCGGCGCGATGCGGCTTTATTCACCCCTCCACTTT
CDR3aa: CAGAMRLYSPLHF
j_gene: TRBJ1-6
v_gene: TRBV6-1
d_gene: NA
abundance: once

CDR3nt: TGTGCCAGCAGCTCAACCAGGGGAGGCCAAGGGGAGACCCAGTACTTC
CDR3aa: CASSSTRGGQGETQYF
j_gene: TRBJ2-5
v_gene: TRBV7-7
d_gene: NA
abundance: NA

CDR3nt: TGTGCCAGTAGTATAGGTCTAGCGGGAGATTTCTCCTACGAGCAGTACTTC
CDR3aa: CASSIGLAGDFSYEQYF
j_gene: TRBJ2-7
v_gene: TRBV19
d_gene: TRBD2
abundance: NA

CDR3nt: TGCAGCGTTGAAGCGGGACAGCCTGAGGCTTTCTTT
CDR3aa: CSVEAGQPEAFF
j_gene: TRBJ1-1
v_gene: TRBV29-1
d_gene: TRBD1
abundance: NA

CDR3nt: TGTGCCAGCAGTTTGGAGGGTTACGAGCAGTACTTC
CDR3aa: CASSLEGYEQYF
j_gene: TRBJ2-7
v_gene: TRBV27
d_gene: NA
abundance: NA

CDR3nt: TGCGCCAGCAGCCAAGAAGGGCGGAGGGGCCAGCCCCAGCATTTT
CDR3aa: CASSQEGRRGQPQHF
j_gene: TRBJ1-5
v_gene: TRBV4-1
d_gene: NA
abundance: NA

CDR3nt: TGTGCCAGCAGCTTAGGGGTCGGAGCGAGACAGACCCAGTACTTC
CDR3aa: CASSLGVGARQTQYF
j_gene: TRBJ2-5
v_gene: TRBV7-2
d_gene: NA
abundance: NA

CDR3nt: TGTGCCAGTAGCAGACTAGCGGGAAGGTACGAGCAGTACTTC
CDR3aa: CASSRLAGRYEQYF
j_gene: TRBJ2-7
v_gene: TRBV19
d_gene: TRBD2
abundance: NA

CDR3nt: TGTGCCAGCAGCTTAGACTTCGGGTACACCGGGGAGCTGTTTTTT
CDR3aa: CASSLDFGYTGELFF
j_gene: TRBJ2-2
v_gene: TRBV7-9
d_gene: NA
abundance: NA

CDR3nt: TGTGCCAGCAGCTTAGCGGGGCAGGGGGCCTTGGAGACCCAGTACTTC
CDR3aa: CASSLAGQGALETQYF
j_gene: TRBJ2-5
v_gene: TRBV11-1
d_gene: TRBD1
abundance: once

CDR3nt: TGTGCCACCCATGAAGGGAGGGTCGCGAGTGAGCAGTACTTC
CDR3aa: CATHEGRVASEQYF
j_gene: TRBJ2-7
v_gene: TRBV28
d_gene: TRBD2
abundance: medium-sized

CDR3nt: TGTGCCAGCAGCTTGGGCCTAAGGTCTCGAGCGGGGAGCTCCTACGAGCAGTACTTC
CDR3aa: CASSLGLRSRAGSSYEQYF
j_gene: TRBJ2-7
v_gene: TRBV5-6
d_gene: TRBD2
abundance: NA

CDR3nt: TGTGCCAGCAGCTTAGATTCGAGCTATGGCTACACCTTC
CDR3aa: CASSLDSSYGYTF
j_gene: TRBJ1-2
v_gene: TRBV11-2
d_gene: NA
abundance: NA

CDR3nt: TGTGCCAGCAGTTACTCCCCTTACACTGAAGCTTTCTTT
CDR3aa: CASSYSPYTEAFF
j_gene: TRBJ1-1
v_gene: TRBV6-6
d_gene: NA
abundance: NA

CDR3nt: TGTGCCACCAGCAGAGGGTCTGGGTACAGAATAAATCAGCCCCAGCATTTT
CDR3aa: CATSRGSGYRINQPQHF
j_gene: TRBJ1-5
v_gene: TRBV15
d_gene: NA
abundance: NA

CDR3nt: TGTGCCACCGCCCCCCAGCGGGATACCGGGGAGCTGTTTTTT
CDR3aa: CATAPQRDTGELFF
j_gene: TRBJ2-2
v_gene: TRBV5-6
d_gene: TRBD2
abundance: NA